The 6 T cell receptor beta chains below were found in one sample sequenced in a study of Ad26.COV2.S vaccination and SARS-CoV-2 variants. Treatment reported: around 19 received Ad26.COV2.S at low or high dose, single or two shots; about 5 received placebo; per-sample allocation not given. Collection of samples fell on day 63 after the first vaccine or placebo injection. Measured with immunoSEQ multiplex PCR; TCRdb has only the in-frame clones, and not every one. Of a few hundred thousand clones detected, about nine tenths appear once; the ten largest clones hold about 3.4%. The input for sequencing was peripheral blood, taken in a trial of Ad26.COV2.S vaccine versus placebo. These TCRs come from a person aged 18-60 years who received the Ad26.COV2.S COVID-19 vaccine or a placebo.

This sequence joins TRBV21-1 and TRBJ2-1. TRBV21-1 counts as a pseudogene. The length of the CDR3 is 15 residues. The CDR3 DNA sequence: TGTGCCAGCAGCTCTCCCGCAGTCTGGGACAATGAGCAGTTCTTC. It yields the protein CASSSPAVWDNEQFF.

J is TRBJ1-5 and V is TRBV5-1; 10 nucleotides agree with TRBD1. V shed 8 bases and J 3 bases; nucleotides not matched to a gene: 8. The CDR3 covers 15 residues. Germline CDR1 SGHRS, CDR2 YFSETQ. The CDR3 nucleotides are TGCGCCAGTAGACAGGGGGCTGGGAACAATCAGCCCCAGCATTTT. Protein: CASRQGAGNNQPQHF.

The CDR3 sequence: CASSLMSIGEKLFF. The DNA for the CDR3 is TGTGCCAGCAGCTTAATGTCTATCGGTGAAAAACTGTTTTTT. The rearrangement links TRBV7-3 to TRBJ1-4; no firm D call. V dropped 1 base and J dropped 7 bases, with 10 bases sitting between them. The CDR3 extends over 14 amino acids. Germline CDR1 reads SGHTA; CDR2 reads FQGTGA. Drawing the rest from reference TRBV7-3 and TRBJ1-4, the complete variable domain is GAGVSQTPSNKVTEKGKYVELRCDPISGHTALYWYRQSLGQGPEFLIYFQGTGAADDSGLPNDRFFAVRPEGSVSTLKIQRTERGDSAVYLCASSLMSIGEKLFFGSGTQLSVL.

This rearrangement joins TRBV7-2 to TRBJ2-2; the D gene is possibly TRBD1 (5 bases). The germline V gene encodes CDR1 SGHTA and CDR2 FQGNSA. The CDR3 has 13 amino acids. V was trimmed by 5 bases and J by 1 base, leaving 5 bases between them. The DNA for the CDR3 is TGTGCCAGCAGCGACAGGAACACCGGGGAGCTGTTTTTT. Encoded protein: CASSDRNTGELFF.

The gene calls are TRBV5-4 and TRBJ2-7, with TRBD2 identical over 9 bases. CDR3 length: 15 residues. Trimming cost V 0 bases and J 2 bases; bases outside gene matches: 3. CDR1 SGHNT and CDR2 YYREEE come from the germline V gene (reference sequence). CDR3 residues: CASSLDLAGTYEQYF. The CDR3 region has the DNA TGTGCCAGCAGCTTGGATCTAGCGGGAACCTACGAGCAGTACTTC.

The chain recombines TRBV5-1 with TRBJ2-2; weak D call: TRBD2 (6 bases). The germline V and J ends were trimmed by 0 bases and 6 bases, with 15 bases remaining between them. Germline V gene sequence: CDR1 SGHRS, CDR2 YFSETQ. The CDR3 consists of 16 residues. The CDR3 reads CASSLAQGGGPGELFF. The CDR3 DNA reads as TGCGCCAGCAGCTTGGCGCAGGGAGGCGGACCCGGGGAGCTGTTTTTT.